The rows below give T cell receptor beta chains drawn from one sample of a study of OX40 agonist ivuxolimab in advanced cancers. Data came from immunoSEQ multiplex PCR; TCRdb stores just in-frame clones and leaves some out. The table lists under 80,000 clones, approximately 85% of them singletons. Specimen: CD4+ or CD8+ T cells sorted from blood, collected in a trial of the OX40 agonist ivuxolimab. Receptors were obtained from an adult with an advanced solid tumor such as melanoma, head and neck, liver or kidney cancer. CDR3s include the opening cysteine and the closing phenylalanine or tryptophan. D genes are given only for firm matches. Size is omitted from some rows. Given values are once, few, many or a class for expanded clones.

TRBV10-3,.,TRBJ2-7,.,CAINRGYSYEQYF,TGTGCCATCAACCGAGGGTATTCCTACGAGCAGTACTTC
TRBV7-2,TRBD2,TRBJ2-7,.,CASSLLEGGRGAYEQYF,TGTGCCAGCAGCTTATTGGAGGGCGGGAGGGGAGCCTACGAGCAGTACTTC
TRBV28,.,TRBJ1-5,.,CASSLGSNQPQHF,TGTGCCAGCAGTTTAGGTAGCAATCAGCCCCAGCATTTT
TRBV5-5,.,TRBJ1-1,.,CASSLLLEVEAFF,TGTGCCAGCAGCTTGCTTCTGGAGGTTGAAGCTTTCTTT
TRBV5-6,.,TRBJ1-1,.,CASSLRSAGAGTEAFF,TGTGCCAGCAGCTTGCGGTCGGCAGGGGCCGGGACTGAAGCTTTCTTT
TRBV11-2,.,TRBJ2-5,.,CASSLYQETQYF,TGTGCCAGCAGCTTATACCAAGAGACCCAGTACTTC
TRBV21-1,.,TRBJ1-1,.,CASSKGKVVPNTEAFF,TGTGCCAGCAGCAAAGGAAAGGTAGTCCCGAACACTGAAGCTTTCTTT
TRBV6-6,.,TRBJ1-1,.,CAVRGADTEAFF,TGTGCCGTTAGGGGGGCAGATACTGAAGCTTTCTTT
TRBV2,TRBD1,TRBJ2-2,few,CASRVTGGGTGELFF,TGTGCCAGCAGGGTCACAGGGGGCGGCACCGGGGAGCTGTTTTTT
TRBV18,TRBD1,TRBJ1-1,few,CASSPPGTVNTEAFF,TGTGCCAGCTCACCTCCCGGGACAGTGAACACTGAAGCTTTCTTT
TRBV15,.,TRBJ2-4,.,CATSRDGTGLAKNIQYF,TGTGCCACCAGCAGAGATGGCACAGGGCTAGCCAAAAACATTCAGTACTTC
TRBV2,TRBD1,TRBJ2-7,.,CARAGTGGYEQYF,TGTGCCAGGGCCGGGACAGGGGGCTACGAGCAGTACTTC
TRBV14,.,TRBJ1-6,few,CASSHRRANSPLHF,TGTGCCAGCAGCCATCGACGGGCTAATTCACCCCTCCACTTT
TRBV10-3,TRBD2,TRBJ2-2,.,CAITSSGIDTGELFF,TGTGCCATCACCTCAAGCGGGATAGACACCGGGGAGCTGTTTTTT
TRBV5-5,TRBD1,TRBJ2-6,.,CASSLATGTSGANVLTF,TGTGCCAGCAGCTTGGCGACAGGGACCTCTGGGGCCAACGTCCTGACTTTC
TRBV9,.,TRBJ1-3,once,CASSVSQNSGNTIYF,TGTGCCAGCAGCGTATCACAAAACTCTGGAAACACCATATATTTT
TRBV28,TRBD1,TRBJ2-5,.,CASSLFSLQDRGTQYF,TGTGCCAGCAGTTTATTTTCTCTCCAGGACAGGGGGACCCAGTACTTC
TRBV9,TRBD1,TRBJ1-3,.,CASSKWTGNSGNTIYF,TGTGCCAGCAGCAAGTGGACAGGAAACTCTGGAAACACCATATATTTT
TRBV7-9,.,TRBJ1-1,.,CASSLENTEAFF,TGTGCCAGCAGCTTGGAGAACACTGAAGCTTTCTTT
TRBV15,.,TRBJ2-1,.,CATSRDPLAEQFF,TGTGCCACCAGCAGAGATCCTTTGGCAGAGCAGTTCTTC
TRBV10-3,TRBD1,TRBJ2-2,.,CASRSGDRSFTGELFF,TGTGCCTCCCGATCGGGGGACAGGTCCTTCACCGGGGAGCTGTTTTTT
TRBV19,TRBD1,TRBJ2-3,.,CASSSRDRGADTQYF,TGTGCCAGTAGTAGCCGGGACAGGGGAGCAGATACGCAGTATTTT
TRBV19,TRBD1,TRBJ1-5,.,CASSKGQANQPQHF,TGTGCCAGTAGTAAGGGACAGGCAAATCAGCCCCAGCATTTT
TRBV29-1,.,TRBJ2-2,.,CSARSVVGNTGELFF,TGCAGCGCGCGTTCGGTGGTTGGGAATACCGGGGAGCTGTTTTTT
TRBV4-2,TRBD2,TRBJ2-2,.,CASSRSGQLASGGELFF,TGTGCCAGCAGCCGTTCCGGGCAACTAGCGAGCGGCGGGGAGCTGTTTTTT
TRBV15,.,TRBJ2-7,.,CATRGQHLSYEQYF,TGTGCCACCAGAGGACAGCATTTATCCTACGAGCAGTACTTC
TRBV10-3,TRBD1,TRBJ1-4,.,CAISEGSGTGAEKLFF,TGTGCCATCAGTGAGGGGTCCGGGACAGGGGCAGAAAAACTGTTTTTT
TRBV4-2,.,TRBJ2-7,.,CASSQVDRREQYF,TGTGCCAGCAGCCAAGTCGACAGGCGGGAGCAGTACTTC
TRBV11-2,.,TRBJ1-1,.,CASSSDRNTEAFF,TGTGCCAGCAGCTCGGACAGGAACACTGAAGCTTTCTTT
TRBV11-2,TRBD1,TRBJ2-2,.,CASSSRQGDTGELFF,TGTGCCAGCAGCTCCAGACAGGGTGACACCGGGGAGCTGTTTTTT
TRBV14,TRBD2,TRBJ2-1,.,CASSQAGLAGFEQFF,TGTGCCAGCAGCCAAGCGGGACTAGCGGGATTTGAGCAGTTCTTC
TRBV27,.,TRBJ2-5,.,CASMGRQETQYF,TGTGCCAGCATGGGCCGCCAAGAGACCCAGTACTTC
TRBV6-5,.,TRBJ2-5,.,CASSLQETQYF,TGTGCCAGCAGTCTCCAAGAGACCCAGTACTTC
TRBV7-2,.,TRBJ2-5,.,CASSLAGGAGTQYF,TGTGCCAGCAGCTTAGCGGGGGGGGCCGGGACCCAGTACTTC
TRBV5-5,TRBD1,TRBJ2-5,few,CASSFTRTGDQETQYF,TGTGCCAGCAGCTTTACCAGGACAGGAGACCAAGAGACCCAGTACTTC
TRBV27,.,TRBJ1-6,.,CASSLNGASSPLHF,TGTGCCAGCAGTTTGAACGGGGCCAGCTCACCCCTCCACTTT
TRBV28,TRBD2,TRBJ2-3,once,CASSSALAGAGDTQYF,TGTGCCAGCAGCTCCGCACTAGCGGGGGCCGGAGATACGCAGTATTTT
TRBV28,.,TRBJ1-3,.,CASSQPTGRRDTIYF,TGTGCCAGCAGTCAGCCCACAGGCCGGCGGGACACCATATATTTT
TRBV2,TRBD1,TRBJ2-2,.,CASSARQGLLNTGELFF,TGTGCCAGCAGTGCCCGACAGGGCCTTTTGAACACCGGGGAGCTGTTTTTT
TRBV6-5,.,TRBJ1-2,.,CASGGTYGYTF,TGTGCCAGCGGGGGGACCTATGGCTACACCTTC
TRBV30,TRBD1,TRBJ2-7,.,CAWTRQGIAYEQYF,TGTGCCTGGACCAGACAGGGGATAGCCTACGAGCAGTACTTC
TRBV7-3,.,TRBJ2-3,.,CASSEAGENGDTQYF,TGTGCCAGCAGCGAAGCCGGGGAAAACGGAGATACGCAGTATTTT
TRBV6-5,.,TRBJ1-2,.,CASMQTANYGYTF,TGTGCCAGCATGCAAACTGCTAACTATGGCTACACCTTC
TRBV18,TRBD1,TRBJ1-2,.,CATSSVTGVYGYTF,TGTGCCACCTCAAGCGTGACAGGGGTCTATGGCTACACCTTC
TRBV18,TRBD1,TRBJ2-7,.,CASSQGQAQREQYF,TGTGCCAGCTCACAGGGACAGGCTCAGCGCGAGCAGTACTTC
TRBV7-6,.,TRBJ1-4,.,CASSLGGITNEKLFF,TGTGCCAGCAGCTTAGGCGGGATCACTAATGAAAAACTGTTTTTT
TRBV7-9,TRBD1,TRBJ2-6,.,CASSSVDRVAGSGANVLTF,TGTGCCAGCAGCTCGGTGGACAGGGTCGCGGGCTCTGGGGCCAACGTCCTGACTTTC
TRBV5-1,TRBD1,TRBJ2-1,.,CASSLGDSLNEQFF,TGCGCCAGCAGCTTGGGGGACAGCCTCAATGAGCAGTTCTTC
TRBV9,.,TRBJ1-1,few,CASSPGRFTEAFF,TGTGCCAGCAGCCCTGGACGGTTCACTGAAGCTTTCTTT
TRBV28,TRBD2,TRBJ2-1,.,CATNSLAGPFGYEQFF,TGTGCCACGAATTCACTAGCGGGGCCTTTTGGGTATGAGCAGTTCTTC
TRBV5-8,.,TRBJ2-2,.,CASSLDGNTGELFF,TGTGCCAGCAGCTTGGACGGGAACACCGGGGAGCTGTTTTTT
TRBV6-5,TRBD1,TRBJ2-7,.,CASRRGRLNYEQYF,TGTGCCAGCAGGAGGGGGCGACTAAACTACGAGCAGTACTTC
TRBV30,TRBD1,TRBJ1-2,many,CAWSGDRGFYGYTF,TGTGCCTGGAGCGGGGACAGGGGGTTCTATGGCTACACCTTC